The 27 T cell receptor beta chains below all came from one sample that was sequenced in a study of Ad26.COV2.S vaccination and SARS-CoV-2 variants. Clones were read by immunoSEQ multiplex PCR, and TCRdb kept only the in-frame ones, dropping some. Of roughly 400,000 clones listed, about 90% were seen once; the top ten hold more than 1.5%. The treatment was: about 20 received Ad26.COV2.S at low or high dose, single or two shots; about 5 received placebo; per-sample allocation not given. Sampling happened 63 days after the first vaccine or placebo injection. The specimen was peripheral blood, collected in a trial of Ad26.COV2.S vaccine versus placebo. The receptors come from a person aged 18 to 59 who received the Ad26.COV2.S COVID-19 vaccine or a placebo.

Here the CDR3 reads CASSWGQLNTEAFF. CDR3 DNA: TGTGCCAGCAGTTGGGGACAGCTGAACACTGAAGCTTTCTTT. V and J are TRBV6-1 and TRBJ1-1; 7 positions agree with TRBD1. With V trimmed by 5 bases and J by 0 bases, 3 bases remained unmatched. The CDR3 covers 14 residues. CDR1 MNHNS and CDR2 SASEGT come from the germline V gene.

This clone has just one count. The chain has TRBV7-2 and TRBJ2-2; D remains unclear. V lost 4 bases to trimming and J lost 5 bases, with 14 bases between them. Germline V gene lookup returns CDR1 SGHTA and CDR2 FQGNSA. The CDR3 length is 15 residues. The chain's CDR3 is CASSSTGGRTGELFF. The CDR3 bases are TGTGCCAGCAGCTCGACCGGCGGACGGACCGGGGAGCTGTTTTTT. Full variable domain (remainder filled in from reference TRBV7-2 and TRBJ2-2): GAGVSQSPSNKVTEKGKDVELRCDPISGHTALYWYRQSLGQGLEFLIYFQGNSAPDKSGLPSDRFSAERTGGSVSTLTIQRTQQEDSAVYLCASSSTGGRTGELFFGEGSRLTVL.

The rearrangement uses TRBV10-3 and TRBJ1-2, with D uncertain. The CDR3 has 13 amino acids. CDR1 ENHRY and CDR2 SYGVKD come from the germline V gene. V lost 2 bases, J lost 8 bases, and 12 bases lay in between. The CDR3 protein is CAISESAGGGYTF. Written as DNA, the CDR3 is TGTGCCATCAGTGAGAGTGCCGGTGGAGGCTACACCTTC.

This CDR3 reads CASSSDLKEATGEQYF. CDR3 DNA sequence: TGTGCCAGCAGCTCAGACCTTAAGGAGGCGACGGGTGAGCAGTATTTT. This chain joins TRBV5-6 and TRBJ2-3; D is perhaps TRBD2 (5 bases). This CDR3 comprises 16 residues. The V end was cut by 3 bases, the J end by 11 bases, with 25 bases between. Looked up from germline, CDR1 is SGHDT and CDR2 is YYEEEE. Complete variable domain (other parts from reference TRBV5-6 and TRBJ2-3): DAGVTQSPTHLIKTRGQQVTLRCSPKSGHDTVSWYQQALGQGPQFIFQYYEEEERQRGNFPDRFSGHQFPNYSSELNVNALLLGDSALYLCASSSDLKEATGEQYFGPGTRLTVL.

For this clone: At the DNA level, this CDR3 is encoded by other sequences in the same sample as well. CDR3 loop: CASSIASTDTQYF. In nucleotides, the CDR3 is TGTGCCAGTAGTATAGCAAGCACAGATACGCAGTATTTT. The chain combines TRBV19 with TRBJ2-3; D gene uncertain. With 1 base removed from V and 0 bases from J, the gap between germline ends came to 2 bases. Germline V gives CDR1 LNHDA, CDR2 SQIVND (reference sequence). This CDR3 has 13 residues.

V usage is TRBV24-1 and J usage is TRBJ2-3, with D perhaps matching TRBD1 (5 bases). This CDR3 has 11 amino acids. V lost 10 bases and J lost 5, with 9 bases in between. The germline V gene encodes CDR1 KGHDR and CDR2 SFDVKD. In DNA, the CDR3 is TGTGCCACTCAAAGGGGAGATACGCAGTATTTT. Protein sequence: CATQRGDTQYF.

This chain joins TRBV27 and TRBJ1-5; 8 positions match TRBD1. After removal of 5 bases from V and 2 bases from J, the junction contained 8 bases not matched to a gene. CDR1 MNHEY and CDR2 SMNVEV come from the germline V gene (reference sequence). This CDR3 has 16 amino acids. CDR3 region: CASSAQGAVRNQPQHF. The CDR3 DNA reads TGTGCCAGCAGTGCTCAGGGGGCTGTGCGCAATCAGCCCCAGCATTTT.

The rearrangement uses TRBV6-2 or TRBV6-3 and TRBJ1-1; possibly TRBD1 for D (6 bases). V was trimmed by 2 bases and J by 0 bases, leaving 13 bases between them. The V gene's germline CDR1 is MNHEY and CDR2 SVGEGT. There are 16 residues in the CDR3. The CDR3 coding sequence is TGTGCCAGCAGTTACGTTTGGGGGGCTTTGAACACTGAAGCTTTCTTT. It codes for CASSYVWGALNTEAFF.

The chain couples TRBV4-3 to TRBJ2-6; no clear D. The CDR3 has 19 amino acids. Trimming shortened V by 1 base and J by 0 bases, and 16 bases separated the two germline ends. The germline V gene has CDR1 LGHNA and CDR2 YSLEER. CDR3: CASSQGAVSRNSGANVLTF. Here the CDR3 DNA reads TGCGCCAGCAGCCAAGGAGCTGTCAGTCGCAACTCTGGGGCCAACGTCCTGACTTTC.

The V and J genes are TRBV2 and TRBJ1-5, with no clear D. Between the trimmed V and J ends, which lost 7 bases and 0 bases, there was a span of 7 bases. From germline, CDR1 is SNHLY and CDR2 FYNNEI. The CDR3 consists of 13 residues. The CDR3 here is CASMPDSNQPQHF. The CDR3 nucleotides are TGTGCCAGCATGCCAGATAGCAATCAGCCCCAGCATTTT.

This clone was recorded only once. The CDR3 is CASSYPGTGRGNEQFF. The CDR3 DNA follows: TGTGCCAGCAGTTACCCCGGGACAGGAAGGGGCAATGAGCAGTTCTTC. The chain recombines TRBV6-5 with TRBJ2-1; 8 positions agree with TRBD1. CDR1 and CDR2 (germline): MNHEY, SVGAGI. The trim removed 2 bases at V and 6 bases at J, leaving 9 bases unmatched. The CDR3 is 16 residues long.

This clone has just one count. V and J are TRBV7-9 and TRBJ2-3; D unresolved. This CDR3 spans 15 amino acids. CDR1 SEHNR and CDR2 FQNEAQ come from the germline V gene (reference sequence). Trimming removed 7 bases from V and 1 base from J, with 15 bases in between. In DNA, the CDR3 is TGTGCCAGCATGACGTGGATCTGGGGCACAGATACGCAGTATTTT. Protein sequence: CASMTWIWGTDTQYF.

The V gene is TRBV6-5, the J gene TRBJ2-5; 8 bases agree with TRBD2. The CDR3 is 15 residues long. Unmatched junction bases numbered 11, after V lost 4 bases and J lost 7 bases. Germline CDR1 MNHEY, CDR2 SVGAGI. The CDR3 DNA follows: TGTGCCAGCAGTTCCCCACTTAGCGGGGAGGTGACCCAGTACTTC. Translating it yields CASSSPLSGEVTQYF.

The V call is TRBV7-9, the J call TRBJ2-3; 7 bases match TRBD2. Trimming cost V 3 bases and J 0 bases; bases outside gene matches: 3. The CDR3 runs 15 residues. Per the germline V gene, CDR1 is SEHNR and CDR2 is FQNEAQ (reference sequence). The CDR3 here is CASSLGTTSTDTQYF. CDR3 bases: TGTGCCAGCAGCTTGGGGACTACAAGCACAGATACGCAGTATTTT.

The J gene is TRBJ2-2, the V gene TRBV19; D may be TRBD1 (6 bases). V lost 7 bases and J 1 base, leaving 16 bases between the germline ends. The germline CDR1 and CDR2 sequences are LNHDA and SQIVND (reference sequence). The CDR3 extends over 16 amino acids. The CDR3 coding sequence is TGTGCCAGTATCCCCCGGGGCAGGGGGAACACCGGGGAGCTGTTTTTT. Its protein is CASIPRGRGNTGELFF.

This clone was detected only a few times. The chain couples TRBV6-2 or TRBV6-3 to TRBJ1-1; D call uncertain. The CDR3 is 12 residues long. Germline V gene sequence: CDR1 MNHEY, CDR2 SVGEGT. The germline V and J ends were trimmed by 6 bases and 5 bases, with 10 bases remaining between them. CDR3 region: CASSAGPTEAFF. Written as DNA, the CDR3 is TGTGCCAGCAGCGCCGGACCTACTGAAGCTTTCTTT.

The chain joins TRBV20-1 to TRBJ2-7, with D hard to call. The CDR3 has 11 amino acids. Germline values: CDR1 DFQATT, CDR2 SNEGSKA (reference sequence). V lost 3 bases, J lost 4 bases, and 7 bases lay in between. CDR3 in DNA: TGCAGTGCTAGTGGAGAGTACGAGCAGTACTTC. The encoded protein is CSASGEYEQYF.

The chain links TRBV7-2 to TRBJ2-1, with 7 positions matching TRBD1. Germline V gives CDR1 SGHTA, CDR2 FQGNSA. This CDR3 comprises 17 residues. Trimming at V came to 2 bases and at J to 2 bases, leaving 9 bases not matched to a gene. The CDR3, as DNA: TGTGCCAGCAGCTTATCCCGACAGGGACCTACCTACAATGAGCAGTTCTTC. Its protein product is CASSLSRQGPTYNEQFF.

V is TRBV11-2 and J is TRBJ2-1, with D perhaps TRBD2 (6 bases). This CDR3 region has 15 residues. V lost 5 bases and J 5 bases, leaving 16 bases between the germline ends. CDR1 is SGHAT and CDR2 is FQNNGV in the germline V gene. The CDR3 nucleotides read TGTGCCAGCAGCGGAGGGTACAGACGGGACAATGAGCAGTTCTTC. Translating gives CASSGGYRRDNEQFF.

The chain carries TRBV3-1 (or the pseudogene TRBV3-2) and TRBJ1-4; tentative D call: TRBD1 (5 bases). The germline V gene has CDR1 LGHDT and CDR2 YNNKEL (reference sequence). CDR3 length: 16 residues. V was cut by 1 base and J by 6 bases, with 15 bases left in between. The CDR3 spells CASSQGGVLVDEKLFF. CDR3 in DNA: TGTGCCAGCAGCCAAGGGGGGGTATTAGTAGATGAAAAACTGTTTTTT.

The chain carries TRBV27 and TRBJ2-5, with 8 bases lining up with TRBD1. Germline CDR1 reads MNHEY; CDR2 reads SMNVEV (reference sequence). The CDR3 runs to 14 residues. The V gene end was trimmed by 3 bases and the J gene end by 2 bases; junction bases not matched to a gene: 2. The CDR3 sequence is CASSFTGGQETQYF. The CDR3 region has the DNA TGTGCCAGCAGTTTTACAGGGGGACAAGAGACCCAGTACTTC.

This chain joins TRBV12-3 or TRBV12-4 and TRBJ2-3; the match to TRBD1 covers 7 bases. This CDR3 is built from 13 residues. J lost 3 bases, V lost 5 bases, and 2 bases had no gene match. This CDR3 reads CASSQTGTDTQYF. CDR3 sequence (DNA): TGTGCCAGCAGTCAGACAGGGACAGATACGCAGTATTTT.

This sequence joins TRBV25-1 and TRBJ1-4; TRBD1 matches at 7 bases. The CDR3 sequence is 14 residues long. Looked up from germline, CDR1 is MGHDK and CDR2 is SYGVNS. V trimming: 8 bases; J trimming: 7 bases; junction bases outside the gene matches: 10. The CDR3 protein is CASSLSRGSEKLFF. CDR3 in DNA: TGTGCCAGCTCCTTGAGCAGGGGGAGTGAAAAACTGTTTTTT.

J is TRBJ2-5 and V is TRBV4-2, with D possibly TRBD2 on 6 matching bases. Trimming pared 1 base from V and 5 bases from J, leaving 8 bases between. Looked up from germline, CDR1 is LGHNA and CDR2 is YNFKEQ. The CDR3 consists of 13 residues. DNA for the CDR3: TGTGCCAGCAGCCAAGCCCTAGCGGAGACCCAGTACTTC. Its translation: CASSQALAETQYF.

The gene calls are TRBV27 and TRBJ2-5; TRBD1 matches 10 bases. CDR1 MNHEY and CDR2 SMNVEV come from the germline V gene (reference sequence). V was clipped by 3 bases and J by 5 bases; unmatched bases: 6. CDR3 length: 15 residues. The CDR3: CASSFSGDRGETQYF. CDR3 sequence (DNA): TGTGCCAGCAGTTTCTCCGGGGACAGGGGTGAGACCCAGTACTTC.

The CDR3: CASTRTGINQPQHF. The CDR3 DNA follows: TGTGCCAGCACCAGAACAGGGATCAATCAGCCCCAGCATTTT. The V gene is TRBV6-5, the J gene TRBJ1-5, with D perhaps TRBD1 (6 bases). The CDR3 length is 14 residues. The V gene lost 7 bases and the J gene lost 3 bases, with 13 bases spanning the gap. Germline-derived CDR1 and CDR2 are MNHEY and SVGAGI.

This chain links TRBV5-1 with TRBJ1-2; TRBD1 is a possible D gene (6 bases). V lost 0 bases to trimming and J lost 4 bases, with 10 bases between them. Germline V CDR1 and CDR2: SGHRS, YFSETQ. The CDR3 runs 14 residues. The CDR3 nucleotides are TGCGCCAGCAGCTTGGCGGGACACCGCTATGGCTACACCTTC. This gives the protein CASSLAGHRYGYTF.